This TCR beta chain was captured in a study of T cell repertoires in cytomegalovirus infection. In the study overall: Alongside well-studied HLA-B-restricted CMV epitopes, recently identified HLA-C-restricted CMV epitopes were also used. Signatures in public TCR beta sequences pointed to both CMV infection and matching HLA type.

In the case of this clonotype: What it binds is not known.

General study results and limits: Summed frequency of public TCR beta families distinguished CMV carriers with the relevant HLA. It was HLA-C-restricted CMV-specific TCR beta clonotypes that dominated the response ex vivo.

Germline loops: CDR1 SGHDT, CDR2 YYEEEE. V was shortened by 2 bases and J by 6 bases, with 11 bases between the two germline ends. CDR3 size: 14 residues. TCRdb passed the reads through MiXCR, listing each CDR3 protein once. This table holds approximately 910,000 distinct CDR3 sequences, around 30% found once. This TCR was recovered from a human donor in good health (CMV status not recorded). Some clones in this sample may be carry-over from other donors' samples. J is TRBJ2-2 and V is TRBV5-6; maybe TRBD1 (6 bases). The sequencing used cultured CD8+ T cells from PBMCs, collected from culture after CMV antigen stimulation. The CDR3 DNA sequence: TGTGCCAGCAGCTTCTTCAGGGGTCCCGGGGAGCTGTTTTTT. It translates to CASSFFRGPGELFF.